The rows below give T cell receptor beta chains drawn from one sample of a study of CD8+ T cells in alopecia areata. The data were produced by immunoSEQ multiplex PCR, yet TCRdb's version contains in-frame clones alone and is incomplete. The sample contains approximately 100,000 clones, roughly 47% of which appear only once. Sequenced material: CD4+ T cells sorted from blood. These receptors all come from a human donor with alopecia areata. Both conserved end residues are part of each CDR3. A D gene is named only where the DNA matches it firmly. Clone size is given for some rows only: seen once, a few or many times, or a class if the clone is expanded.

>TRBJ2-1|-|TRBV29-1|-
CSVEAGNEQFF
TGCAGCGTTGAAGCGGGGAATGAGCAGTTCTTC
>TRBJ2-1|TRBD1|TRBV19|-
CASSTIGQGAYNEQFF
TGTGCTAGTAGTACCATCGGGCAGGGGGCCTACAATGAGCAGTTCTTC
>TRBJ1-1|-|TRBV2|-
CASSVQVGAAFF
TGTGCCAGCAGTGTTCAGGTGGGCGCAGCTTTCTTT
>TRBJ2-1|TRBD2|TRBV29-1|-
CSVAGGSSYNEQFF
TGCAGCGTTGCGGGCGGGAGCTCCTACAATGAGCAGTTCTTC
>TRBJ2-7|-|TRBV6-5|-
CASSEQGTYEQYF
TGTGCCAGCAGTGAACAGGGAACCTACGAGCAGTACTTC
>TRBJ2-7|TRBD2|TRBV4-3|-
CASSRGGSYEQYF
TGCGCCAGCAGCCGAGGCGGGAGCTACGAGCAGTACTTC
>TRBJ1-4|-|TRBV2|few
CASSEEGRQAVEKLFF
TGTGCCAGCAGTGAAGAGGGACGACAGGCGGTTGAAAAACTGTTTTTT
>TRBJ2-5|TRBD1|TRBV7-2|few
CASSRQGGIQETQYF
TGTGCCAGCAGCCGACAGGGGGGGATCCAAGAGACCCAGTACTTC
>TRBJ2-3|TRBD2|TRBV29-1|-
CSVEGTGASGSIDTQYF
TGCAGCGTTGAGGGTACTGGGGCTAGCGGGAGTATTGATACGCAGTATTTT
>TRBJ2-5|-|TRBV29-1|-
CSVATSRLQETQYF
TGCAGCGTTGCCACTTCACGCCTCCAAGAGACCCAGTACTTC
>TRBJ2-3|TRBD2|TRBV29-1|-
CSVGTTVLDTQYF
TGCAGCGTCGGGACTACAGTTTTGGATACGCAGTATTTT
>TRBJ2-5|TRBD2|TRBV29-1|-
CSVRGRARETQYF
TGCAGCGTTCGCGGGAGGGCCCGAGAGACCCAGTACTTC
>TRBJ2-6|TRBD2|TRBV2|-
CASSTGGADVLTF
TGTGCCAGCAGTACCGGGGGGGCTGACGTCCTGACTTTC
>TRBJ2-7|TRBD1|TRBV5-5|few
CASSSRTGYSYEQYF
TGTGCCAGCAGCTCGCGGACAGGTTACTCCTACGAGCAGTACTTC
>TRBJ1-1|-|TRBV30|once
CAWRASGNTEAFF
TGTGCCTGGAGGGCATCAGGGAACACTGAAGCTTTCTTT
>TRBJ2-7|-|TRBV4-1|once
CASSQGMLPTYEQYF
TGCGCCAGCAGCCAAGGGATGCTGCCCACCTACGAGCAGTACTTC
>TRBJ2-1|TRBD2|TRBV5-4|few
CASSTLAGPNEQFF
TGTGCCAGCAGCACCCTAGCGGGACCCAATGAGCAGTTCTTC
>TRBJ2-3|TRBD2|TRBV5-1|few
CASSLSGRGTDTQYF
TGCGCCAGCAGCTTAAGCGGGAGAGGCACAGATACGCAGTATTTT
>TRBJ2-1|-|TRBV29-1|few
CSVAGTLRGEQFF
TGCAGCGTGGCCGGGACATTGCGCGGTGAGCAGTTCTTC
>TRBJ1-1|-|TRBV29-1|-
CSVGSESLNTEAFF
TGCAGCGTTGGGTCAGAATCCCTGAACACTGAAGCTTTCTTT
>TRBJ2-5|TRBD2|TRBV5-1|-
CASSGSSGRKETQYF
TGCGCCAGCAGCGGGTCCAGCGGGAGGAAAGAGACCCAGTACTTC
>TRBJ2-7|-|TRBV21-1|few
CATRPLTGASGLASCEQYF
TGTGCCACCCGCCCATTGACAGGGGCCTCGGGACTAGCATCCTGCGAGCAGTACTTC
>TRBJ2-3|-|TRBV5-1|few
CASSLGLSTDTQYF
TGCGCCAGCAGCTTGGGACTGAGCACAGATACGCAGTATTTT
>TRBJ2-6|-|TRBV29-1|-
CSVSRRLSGANVLTF
TGCAGCGTTTCACGAAGGCTGTCTGGGGCCAACGTCCTGACTTTC
>TRBJ2-5|-|TRBV7-6|-
CASSLGSFGGETQYF
TGTGCCAGCAGCTTAGGGTCGTTCGGAGGAGAGACCCAGTACTTC
>TRBJ2-1|TRBD2|TRBV29-1|few
CSVEGTSTNDNEQFF
TGCAGCGTTGAGGGGACTAGCACGAACGACAATGAGCAGTTCTTC
>TRBJ2-3|-|TRBV19|many
CASRGTSTDTQYF
TGTGCCAGTAGGGGGACTAGCACAGATACGCAGTATTTT
>TRBJ1-1|-|TRBV29-1|few
CSVETTASLNTEAFF
TGCAGCGTGGAGACGACAGCTTCCCTGAACACTGAAGCTTTCTTT
>TRBJ1-2|TRBD1|TRBV7-2|many
CASSSSRDRGANYGYTF
TGTGCCAGCAGCTCGTCCCGGGACAGGGGGGCCAACTATGGCTACACCTTC
>TRBJ2-7|TRBD1|TRBV5-4|-
CASSPARGRSYEQYF
TGTGCCAGCAGCCCGGCCAGGGGGCGTAGTTACGAGCAGTACTTC
>TRBJ2-2|-|TRBV29-1|few
CSVVLAERQGGTGELFF
TGCAGCGTTGTCTTGGCCGAGAGGCAGGGAGGCACCGGGGAGCTGTTTTTT
>TRBJ2-7|-|TRBV29-1|few
CSVVKGVGYEQYF
TGCAGCGTTGTCAAGGGCGTGGGCTACGAGCAGTACTTC
>TRBJ2-2|-|TRBV29-1|once
CSVDSGSTGELFF
TGCAGCGTTGACTCGGGCTCAACCGGGGAGCTGTTTTTT
>TRBJ2-5|-|TRBV6-6|-
CTSTGTKETQYF
TGTACCAGCACCGGGACAAAAGAGACCCAGTACTTC
>TRBJ2-3|TRBD2|TRBV7-9|-
CASSSGLARDTQYF
TGTGCCAGCAGCTCGGGACTAGCAAGAGATACGCAGTATTTT
>TRBJ1-1|-|TRBV30|-
CAWSWGTEAFF
TGTGCCTGGAGTTGGGGTACTGAAGCTTTCTTT
>TRBJ2-1|TRBD2|TRBV4-1|-
CASSQWRTSGTDEQFF
TGCGCCAGCAGCCAATGGCGGACTAGCGGGACCGATGAGCAGTTCTTC
>TRBJ2-3|TRBD2|TRBV28|-
CASSTLAGVTDTQYF
TGTGCCAGCAGTACTCTAGCGGGTGTAACAGATACGCAGTATTTT
>TRBJ2-3|TRBD2|TRBV27|-
CASSLVGLAGDTDTQYF
TGTGCCAGCAGTTTGGTAGGACTAGCGGGAGACACAGATACGCAGTATTTT
>TRBJ2-3|TRBD2|TRBV7-9|-
CASSLRRGGSTDTQYF
TGTGCCAGCAGCCTCCGACGGGGAGGGAGCACAGATACGCAGTATTTT
>TRBJ2-3|TRBD2|TRBV28|few
CASRAGGNRHTQYF
TGTGCCAGCAGGGCGGGAGGAAATAGGCATACGCAGTATTTT
>TRBJ2-4|-|TRBV27|few
CASSLDYKNIQYF
TGTGCCAGCAGTTTAGACTACAAAAACATTCAGTACTTC
>TRBJ1-3|TRBD1|TRBV29-1|-
CSVKQGAGNTIYF
TGCAGCGTCAAACAGGGGGCTGGAAACACCATATATTTT
>TRBJ2-2|-|TRBV6-5|few
CASSYSPAGELFF
TGTGCCAGCAGTTACTCACCTGCCGGGGAGCTGTTTTTT
>TRBJ2-3|-|TRBV29-1|few
CSVGAPNTDTQYF
TGCAGCGTTGGGGCTCCTAACACAGATACGCAGTATTTT
>TRBJ2-1|TRBD2|TRBV28|few
CASSLSLGAGEVNEQFF
TGTGCCAGCAGTTTAAGTCTGGGAGCGGGGGAGGTGAATGAGCAGTTCTTC
>TRBJ1-1|TRBD1|TRBV30|-
CAWSLTGGAFF
TGTGCCTGGAGTTTAACAGGGGGCGCTTTCTTT
>TRBJ2-4|-|TRBV29-1|few
CSVAAGSLAKNIQYF
TGCAGCGTTGCAGCAGGGAGTCTAGCCAAAAACATTCAGTACTTC
>TRBJ2-7|TRBD2|TRBV4-3|-
CASSQDSGGRFYEQYF
TGCGCCAGCAGCCAAGATAGCGGCGGGAGATTCTACGAGCAGTACTTC
>TRBJ2-3|-|TRBV4-3|-
CASSQEGAGTDTQYF
TGCGCCAGCAGCCAAGAAGGAGCCGGAACAGATACGCAGTATTTT